These 27 T cell receptor beta chains share one sample of origin, sequenced in a study of blood T cell repertoires in COVID-19. The table came from immunoSEQ multiplex PCR; TCRdb's copy has only in-frame clones and leaves some out. The table has some 130,000 clones, roughly 83% seen once. The sequenced sample consisted of peripheral blood. The receptors shown here come from an elderly woman with acute or convalescent COVID-19.

This chain connects TRBV7-2 to TRBJ2-3; D remains ambiguous. The CDR3 loop spans 11 amino acids. The V and J ends lost 5 bases and 5 bases respectively, with 5 bases between them. CDR1 is SGHTA and CDR2 is FQGNSA in the germline V gene. The CDR3 DNA follows: TGTGCCAGCAGCGGGCGAGATACGCAGTATTTT. Translated, it gives CASSGRDTQYF. The full variable domain, with the rest looked up from reference TRBV7-2 and TRBJ2-3, is GAGVSQSPSNKVTEKGKDVELRCDPISGHTALYWYRQSLGQGLEFLIYFQGNSAPDKSGLPSDRFSAERTGGSVSTLTIQRTQQEDSAVYLCASSGRDTQYFGPGTRLTVL.

This clone has a handful of counts. The rearrangement links TRBV5-5 to TRBJ2-7; no reliable D call. Trimming cost V 1 base and J 5 bases, with 10 bases left between them. Germline V gene data show CDR1 as SGHKS and CDR2 as YYEKEE (reference sequence). The CDR3 has 13 residues. The CDR3 sequence: CASSLSPVDEQYF. As DNA, the CDR3 is TGTGCCAGCAGCTTGTCCCCGGTCGACGAGCAGTACTTC. The variable domain in full, completed from reference TRBV5-5 and TRBJ2-7, reads DAGVTQSPTHLIKTRGQQVTLRCSPISGHKSVSWYQQVLGQGPQFIFQYYEKEERGRGNFPDRFSARQFPNYSSELNVNALLLGDSALYLCASSLSPVDEQYFGPGTRLTVT.

V and J are TRBV7-2 and TRBJ2-7, with 10 nucleotides matching TRBD1. J gave up 1 base and V 5 bases, and 5 bases lay outside the gene matches. The CDR3 is 15 residues long. Germline loops: CDR1 SGHTA, CDR2 FQGNSA. CDR3 sequence reads: CASSPWTGGSYEQYF. Here the CDR3 DNA reads TGTGCCAGCAGCCCCTGGACAGGGGGTTCCTACGAGCAGTACTTC. Supplemented by reference TRBV7-2 and TRBJ2-7, the full variable domain reads GAGVSQSPSNKVTEKGKDVELRCDPISGHTALYWYRQSLGQGLEFLIYFQGNSAPDKSGLPSDRFSAERTGGSVSTLTIQRTQQEDSAVYLCASSPWTGGSYEQYFGPGTRLTVT.

The chain combines TRBV7-2 with TRBJ1-1, with no clear D. The CDR3 contains 12 residues. Germline V CDR1 and CDR2: SGHTA, FQGNSA. Trimming took off 3 bases at V and 0 bases at J, with 2 bases between the two ends. The CDR3: CASSFLNTEAFF. CDR3 nucleotides: TGTGCCAGCAGCTTCTTGAACACTGAAGCTTTCTTT. Drawing the rest from reference TRBV7-2 and TRBJ1-1, the complete variable domain is GAGVSQSPSNKVTEKGKDVELRCDPISGHTALYWYRQSLGQGLEFLIYFQGNSAPDKSGLPSDRFSAERTGGSVSTLTIQRTQQEDSAVYLCASSFLNTEAFFGQGTRLTVV.

This chain connects TRBV10-3 to TRBJ1-2; 7 bases fit TRBD1. CDR3 length equals 12 residues. V lost 10 bases to trimming and J lost 1 base; unmatched junction nucleotides: 3. Germline lookup yields CDR1 ENHRY and CDR2 SYGVKD. In DNA form, the CDR3 reads TGTGCCACTTCAGGGGGTAACTATGGCTACACCTTC. Protein sequence: CATSGGNYGYTF.

V and J are TRBV4-2 and TRBJ1-1; D gene uncertain. Germline V gene sequence: CDR1 LGHNA, CDR2 YNFKEQ. Trimming pared 4 bases from V and 1 base from J, leaving 13 bases between. The CDR3 runs 15 residues. CDR3: CASSLLEAGNTEAFF. The CDR3 nucleotides are TGTGCCAGCAGCCTCCTGGAGGCAGGGAACACTGAAGCTTTCTTT.

V usage is TRBV4-3 and J usage is TRBJ1-1; D remains unclear. There are 14 residues in the CDR3. CDR1 and CDR2 (germline): LGHNA, YSLEER. V was pared by 6 bases and J by 7 bases, with 18 bases between. This CDR3 is CASRPGRWLFEAFF. The CDR3 nucleotides are TGCGCCAGCAGACCCGGGAGATGGCTGTTTGAAGCTTTCTTT.

This clone was observed a handful of times. The genes are TRBV5-1 and TRBJ2-2; D perhaps matches TRBD2 (6 bases). V lost 0 bases to trimming and J lost 5 bases, with 11 bases between them. The CDR3 has 15 residues. Germline V gene lookup returns CDR1 SGHRS and CDR2 YFSETQ. The CDR3 loop reads CASSLGDLRTGELFF. The CDR3 nucleotides are TGCGCCAGCAGCTTGGGGGACTTGCGGACCGGGGAGCTGTTTTTT.

This sequence joins TRBV5-6 and TRBJ1-1, with 7 bases lining up with TRBD1. CDR1 is SGHDT, CDR2 YYEEEE, per germline. Trimming took 4 bases from V and 8 from J; bases not matched to a gene: 8. This CDR3 has 13 residues. The DNA of the CDR3 is TGTGCCAGCAGCCCCCTCCCGACAGGGGAAGCTTTCTTT. Translating gives CASSPLPTGEAFF.

The chain joins TRBV5-5 to TRBJ1-2; 10 positions agree with TRBD1. Germline CDR1 SGHKS, CDR2 YYEKEE (reference sequence). The length of the CDR3 is 15 residues. The ends lost 4 bases at V and 4 bases at J; junction bases unmatched: 7. This CDR3 is CASSPDRGPIYGYTF. The CDR3 nucleotides read TGTGCCAGCAGCCCTGACAGGGGGCCCATCTATGGCTACACCTTC.

The V call is TRBV18, the J call TRBJ2-5; TRBD1 matches at 7 bases. The CDR3 extends over 15 amino acids. Per the germline V gene, CDR1 is KGHSH and CDR2 is LQKENI. Germline trimming cut 2 bases from V and 5 bases from J; bases unmatched to any gene: 8. The CDR3 loop is CASSPSVDREETQYF. The CDR3 region has the DNA TGTGCCAGCTCACCAAGTGTAGACAGGGAGGAGACCCAGTACTTC.

The chain recombines TRBV4-2 with TRBJ2-1; a weak D match, TRBD2 (5 bases). This CDR3 region has 14 residues. Germline V gene lookup returns CDR1 LGHNA and CDR2 YNFKEQ. V was trimmed by 1 base and J by 9 bases, leaving 13 bases between them. The CDR3 bases are TGTGCCAGCAGCCAAGTATTGGCTAGCTTTGAGCAGTTCTTC. Protein sequence: CASSQVLASFEQFF.

This clone occurred once. This chain joins TRBV15 and TRBJ2-1, with D unresolved. V shed 0 bases and J shed 7 bases, with 4 bases lying between them. This CDR3 region has 12 residues. Germline V gene lookup returns CDR1 LNHNV and CDR2 YYDKDF (reference sequence). The CDR3, as DNA: TGTGCCACCAGCAGAGATAGTAATGAGCAGTTCTTC. This encodes CATSRDSNEQFF.

Regarding this clone: Other DNA sequences from this sample encode an identical CDR3 as well. This rearrangement joins TRBV20-1 to TRBJ2-3; D unresolved. V lost 3 bases, J lost 0 bases, and 4 bases lay in between. The germline gives CDR1 DFQATT, CDR2 SNEGSKA (reference sequence). The CDR3 is 12 residues long. Here the CDR3 reads CSASTSTDTQYF. The CDR3 bases are TGCAGTGCTAGTACTAGCACAGATACGCAGTATTTT.

This chain links TRBV3-1 (or the pseudogene TRBV3-2) with TRBJ2-7; 13 nucleotides agree with TRBD2. Trimming cost V 2 bases and J 3 bases; bases outside gene matches: 1. This CDR3 has 15 amino acids. From germline, CDR1 is LGHDT and CDR2 YNNKEL (reference sequence). CDR3 sequence reads: CASSQTSGGDYEQYF. CDR3 DNA sequence: TGTGCCAGCAGCCAAACTAGCGGGGGGGACTACGAGCAGTACTTC.

This chain joins TRBV5-4 and TRBJ2-3; 7 bases line up with TRBD1. Germline CDR1 SGHNT, CDR2 YYREEE (reference sequence). V lost 6 bases and J lost 2; bases outside the gene matches: 9. The CDR3 contains 15 residues. This chain's CDR3 is CASTRGRGSTDTQYF. The CDR3 DNA sequence: TGTGCCAGCACCCGAGGCAGGGGGTCCACAGATACGCAGTATTTT.

The chain is built from TRBV28 and TRBJ1-4; 7 positions agree with TRBD1. Per the germline V gene, CDR1 is MDHEN and CDR2 is SYDVKM. This CDR3 has 14 residues. V was clipped by 1 base and J by 7 bases; unmatched bases: 3. Written as DNA, the CDR3 is TGTGCCAGCAGTTTATACAGGGGAAGTGAAAAACTGTTTTTT. It codes for CASSLYRGSEKLFF.

This chain links TRBV7-9 with TRBJ2-3; D ambiguous. The V gene lost 5 bases and the J gene lost 5 bases, with 8 bases spanning the gap. Looked up from germline, CDR1 is SEHNR and CDR2 is FQNEAQ (reference sequence). This CDR3 comprises 12 residues. Here the CDR3 reads CASSVLRDTQYF. The CDR3 bases are TGTGCCAGCAGCGTCCTGCGAGATACGCAGTATTTT.

The chain couples TRBV7-9 to TRBJ2-3; 11 nucleotides align to TRBD1. This CDR3 contains 17 residues. Germline V gives CDR1 SEHNR, CDR2 FQNEAQ (reference sequence). V dropped 1 base and J dropped 4; count of bases not matched to a gene: 7. CDR3: CASSLVLAGQGADTQYF. CDR3 bases: TGTGCCAGCAGCTTAGTCCTCGCGGGACAGGGGGCAGATACGCAGTATTTT. Complete variable domain (other parts from reference TRBV7-9 and TRBJ2-3): DTGVSQNPRHKITKRGQNVTFRCDPISEHNRLYWYRQTLGQGPEFLTYFQNEAQLEKSRLLSDRFSAERPKGSFSTLEIQRTEQGDSAMYLCASSLVLAGQGADTQYFGPGTRLTVL.

This rearrangement joins TRBV7-9 to TRBJ1-5, with D perhaps matching TRBD1 (6 bases). The V gene lost 4 bases and the J gene lost 9 bases, with 13 bases spanning the gap. CDR1 is SEHNR, CDR2 FQNEAQ, per germline (reference sequence). The CDR3 is 13 amino acids. CDR3 loop: CASSSDRLAPQHF. DNA of the CDR3: TGTGCCAGCAGCTCGGACAGATTAGCGCCCCAGCATTTT.

The chain links TRBV7-3 to TRBJ1-1; 9 bases align to TRBD1. V dropped 5 bases and J dropped 5; count of bases not matched to a gene: 12. Germline CDR1 is SGHTA and CDR2 is FQGTGA. The CDR3 loop spans 16 amino acids. CDR3 nucleotides: TGTGCCAGCAGCCCGACGGGACAGGGTCGGTGGACTGAAGCTTTCTTT. This gives the protein CASSPTGQGRWTEAFF.

V is TRBV7-2 and J is TRBJ2-2, with TRBD2 identical over 9 bases. CDR3 size: 14 residues. CDR1 is SGHTA and CDR2 is FQGNSA in the germline V gene. V gave up 5 bases and J gave up 6 bases; unmatched junction bases: 4. The CDR3 loop reads CASSEGLAAGELFF. CDR3 coding DNA: TGTGCCAGCAGCGAGGGACTAGCTGCCGGGGAGCTGTTTTTT.

This clone has just a few counts. The chain combines TRBV19 with TRBJ1-1; a weak D match, TRBD1 (6 bases). The ends were cut back, 8 bases at V and 7 bases at J, with 23 bases in the middle. The length of the CDR3 is 15 residues. The V gene's germline CDR1 is LNHDA and CDR2 SQIVND (reference sequence). The CDR3 spells CASVRTAGARGEAFF. In nucleotides, the CDR3 is TGTGCCAGTGTAAGGACGGCAGGGGCTCGGGGTGAAGCTTTCTTT. Full variable domain (missing parts from reference TRBV19 and TRBJ1-1): DGGITQSPKYLFRKEGQNVTLSCEQNLNHDAMYWYRQDPGQGLRLIYYSQIVNDFQKGDIAEGYSVSREKKESFPLTVTSAQKNPTAFYLCASVRTAGARGEAFFGQGTRLTVV.

The chain employs TRBV19 and TRBJ2-2, with 11 bases fitting TRBD1. The CDR3 loop spans 14 amino acids. With 9 bases clipped from V and 5 bases from J, the junction kept 5 bases outside the gene matches. Germline V gene lookup returns CDR1 LNHDA and CDR2 SQIVND (reference sequence). The CDR3 DNA reads TGTGCCAGCACCGGGACAGGGGGAACCGGGGAGCTGTTTTTT. This translates into CASTGTGGTGELFF.

This chain joins TRBV5-8 and TRBJ1-1; 8 bases are a match to TRBD1. This CDR3 is 14 amino acids long. Germline V lookup: CDR1 SGHTS, CDR2 YDEGEE. The V gene end was trimmed by 0 bases and the J gene end by 7 bases; junction bases not matched to a gene: 5. In nucleotides, the CDR3 is TGTGCCAGCAGCTTGGGACAGGGGTTGGGTGAAGCTTTCTTT. Translating it yields CASSLGQGLGEAFF.

This clone has only a few counts. V is TRBV2 and J is TRBJ1-5; 8 positions agree with TRBD1. V lost 5 bases and J lost 3; bases outside the gene matches: 6. There are 15 residues in the CDR3. CDR1 is SNHLY, CDR2 FYNNEI, per germline. CDR3 protein: CASSPMGQDNQPQHF. DNA for the CDR3: TGTGCCAGCAGTCCCATGGGACAGGACAATCAGCCCCAGCATTTT. Supplemented by reference TRBV2 and TRBJ1-5, the full variable domain reads EPEVTQTPSHQVTQMGQEVILRCVPISNHLYFYWYRQILGQKVEFLVSFYNNEISEKSEIFDDQFSVERPDGSNFTLKIRSTKLEDSAMYFCASSPMGQDNQPQHFGDGTRLSIL.

V is TRBV5-1 and J is TRBJ1-1; D is unresolved. Trimming took off 1 base at V and 1 base at J, with 8 bases between the two ends. Germline CDR1 and CDR2: SGHRS and YFSETQ. This CDR3 is built from 14 residues. The CDR3 DNA reads TGCGCCAGCAGCTTGACCCCAGGGAACACTGAAGCTTTCTTT. Its protein is CASSLTPGNTEAFF. Supplemented by reference TRBV5-1 and TRBJ1-1, the full variable domain reads KAGVTQTPRYLIKTRGQQVTLSCSPISGHRSVSWYQQTPGQGLQFLFEYFSETQRNKGNFPGRFSGRQFSNSRSEMNVSTLELGDSALYLCASSLTPGNTEAFFGQGTRLTVV.